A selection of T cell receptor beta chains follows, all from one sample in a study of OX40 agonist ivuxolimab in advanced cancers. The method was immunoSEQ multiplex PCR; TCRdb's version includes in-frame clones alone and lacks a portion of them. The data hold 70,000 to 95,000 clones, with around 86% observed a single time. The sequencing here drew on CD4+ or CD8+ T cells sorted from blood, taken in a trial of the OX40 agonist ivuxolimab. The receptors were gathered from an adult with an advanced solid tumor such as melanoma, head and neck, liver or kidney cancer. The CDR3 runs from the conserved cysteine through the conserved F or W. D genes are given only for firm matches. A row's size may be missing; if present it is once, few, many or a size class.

cdr3_aa: CASSFLGISSYNEQFF
cdr3_nt: TGTGCCAGCAGTTTCCTAGGGATAAGCTCCTACAATGAGCAGTTCTTC
v_call: TRBV27
j_call: TRBJ2-1
cdr3_length: 16
d_call: .
clone_size: .

cdr3_aa: CASRLRDRGYTF
cdr3_nt: TGTGCCAGCAGGTTACGGGACCGTGGCTACACCTTC
v_call: TRBV7-9
j_call: TRBJ1-2
cdr3_length: 12
d_call: .
clone_size: few

cdr3_aa: CASSPGQGAEEQYF
cdr3_nt: TGTGCCAGCAGCCCAGGACAGGGGGCGGAAGAGCAGTACTTC
v_call: TRBV7-6
j_call: TRBJ2-7
cdr3_length: 14
d_call: TRBD1
clone_size: few

cdr3_aa: CASSEWGERNQPQHF
cdr3_nt: TGCGCCAGCAGTGAGTGGGGGGAGCGCAATCAGCCCCAGCATTTT
v_call: TRBV10-1
j_call: TRBJ1-5
cdr3_length: 15
d_call: .
clone_size: once

cdr3_aa: CARRLWGLVANEQFF
cdr3_nt: TGTGCCAGGCGGCTGTGGGGACTAGTTGCCAATGAGCAGTTCTTC
v_call: TRBV7-3
j_call: TRBJ2-1
cdr3_length: 15
d_call: TRBD2
clone_size: .

cdr3_aa: CASSPRQAGREAQHF
cdr3_nt: TGTGCCAGCAGTCCTCGGCAGGCTGGGCGGGAGGCCCAGCATTTT
v_call: TRBV28
j_call: TRBJ1-5
cdr3_length: 15
d_call: .
clone_size: once

cdr3_aa: CASSQAGRDTHSGANVLTF
cdr3_nt: TGCGCCAGCAGCCAAGCCGGCCGGGACACTCACTCTGGGGCCAACGTCCTGACTTTC
v_call: TRBV4-3
j_call: TRBJ2-6
cdr3_length: 19
d_call: .
clone_size: .

cdr3_aa: CASSPGLAGGTQYF
cdr3_nt: TGTGCCAGCAGCCCGGGACTAGCGGGAGGGACCCAGTACTTC
v_call: TRBV7-2
j_call: TRBJ2-5
cdr3_length: 14
d_call: TRBD2
clone_size: .

cdr3_aa: CAIRGQGSFYEQYF
cdr3_nt: TGTGCCATCAGGGGACAGGGAAGCTTTTACGAGCAGTACTTC
v_call: TRBV10-3
j_call: TRBJ2-7
cdr3_length: 14
d_call: TRBD1
clone_size: few

cdr3_aa: CAWSVYGLGRGPGRETQYF
cdr3_nt: TGTGCCTGGAGTGTATACGGGCTGGGCAGGGGGCCGGGGAGAGAGACCCAGTACTTC
v_call: TRBV30
j_call: TRBJ2-5
cdr3_length: 19
d_call: TRBD1
clone_size: .